This TCR beta chain was identified during a study of cytotoxic CD8 clonotypes in ibrutinib-treated CLL. The assay was immunoSEQ multiplex PCR, and TCRdb's table has in-frame clones only and misses some. The sample records hundreds of thousands of clones, 70% being singletons. Germline V CDR1 and CDR2: MNHEY, SMNVEV (reference sequence). The CDR3 extends over 16 amino acids. V trimming: 5 bases; J trimming: 5 bases; junction bases outside the gene matches: 12. The sequencing used PBMCs, collected after 24 months of ibrutinib treatment. This chain joins TRBV27 and TRBJ2-1, with 7 bases that match TRBD2. The receptor's source is a human donor with chronic lymphocytic leukemia. The CDR3 DNA sequence: TGTGCCAGCAGTGTCGGCGGACTAGATTTGGACAATGAGCAGTTCTTC. Its translation: CASSVGGLDLDNEQFF.